The 13 T cell receptor beta chains below were found in one sample sequenced in a study of T cell clonality in common variable immunodeficiency. The data were produced by immunoSEQ multiplex PCR, yet TCRdb's version contains in-frame clones alone and is incomplete. The sample includes 35,000 to 45,000 clones, none of them occurring once. Sequencing was performed on peripheral blood mononuclear cells. The receptors come from a person aged 18 to 75 in good health.

This clone has at least ten counts. The CDR3 goes on 3 residues after the read ends, and that part is filled in from the germline J gene. The chain combines TRBV11-2 with TRBJ1-2, with D hard to call. The V gene lost 6 bases and the J gene lost 0 bases, with 11 bases spanning the gap. The CDR3 sequence is 14 residues long. Germline CDR1 SGHAT, CDR2 FQNNGV. CDR3 bases read: TGTGCCAGCAGTTTGCAGGTGACTAACTATGGC. It encodes CASSLQVTNYG. The whole CDR3 sequence is CASSLQVTNYGYTF.

This clone was seen many times. The missing CDR3 end, 3 residues past where the read stops, is filled in from the germline J gene. The chain recombines TRBV5-1 with TRBJ2-3, with 11 nucleotides matching TRBD2. The CDR3 consists of 18 residues. V was pared by 0 bases and J by 2 bases, with 8 bases of the junction left unmatched. Germline assignment: CDR1 SGHRS and CDR2 YFSETQ. The sequenced part of the CDR3 DNA is TGCGCCAGCAGCTTGGCCGTGACTAGCGGGGAACACACAGATACG. It codes for CASSLAVTSGEHTDT. The entire CDR3 protein is CASSLAVTSGEHTDTQYF.

This clone was observed at least ten times. The read ends 3 residues shy of where the CDR3 ends; the end is completed using the germline J gene. The chain links TRBV6-1 to TRBJ1-5, with D possibly TRBD1 on 6 matching bases. Per germline, CDR1 MNHNS and CDR2 SASEGT. The CDR3 consists of 15 residues. Deletions cut 4 bases from V and 4 bases from J, with 14 bases between. The CDR3 spells CASSARGGANQPQHF. Partial CDR3 DNA: TGTGCCAGCAGTGCCCGGGGGGGCGCAAATCAGCCC.

This clone was picked up many times. CDR3 DNA (partial): TGTGCCATCAGCCTCAGGGAATCCACTGAA. It yields the protein CAISLRESTE. The full CDR3 sequence reads CAISLRESTEAFF. The rearrangement links TRBV10-3 to TRBJ1-1; D might be TRBD1 (5 bases). The read stops 3 residues short of the end of the CDR3; the missing end is completed from the germline J gene. Between the trimmed V and J ends, which lost 6 bases and 4 bases, there was a span of 12 bases. CDR1 ENHRY and CDR2 SYGVKD come from the germline V gene. CDR3 length equals 13 residues.

This clone was found many times. The CDR3 end lies 3 residues beyond the end of the read and is filled in from the germline J gene. The gene calls are TRBV5-1 and TRBJ2-7, with D maybe TRBD1 (5 bases). Germline V gene lookup returns CDR1 SGHRS and CDR2 YFSETQ. V was cut by 2 bases and J by 0 bases, with 9 bases left in between. This CDR3 region has 14 residues. The covered CDR3 bases are TGCGCCAGCAGCTTTCAGGGCCACTCCTACGAG. It specifies CASSFQGHSYE. The whole CDR3 protein reads CASSFQGHSYEQYF.

This clone was counted ten times or more. The read terminates 3 residues ahead of where the CDR3 ends, so the germline J gene completes it. The chain carries TRBV30 and TRBJ2-2; 8 bases match TRBD1. V gave up 4 bases and J gave up 7 bases; unmatched junction bases: 2. The CDR3 has 12 amino acids. Germline CDR1 reads GTSNPN; CDR2 reads SVGIG (reference sequence). The DNA read from the CDR3 is TGTGCCTGGACAGGGGGCTTCGGGGAG. It codes for CAWTGGFGE. The complete CDR3 sequence is CAWTGGFGELFF.

This clone has a count of ten or more. The read finishes 3 residues shy of the CDR3 end, and the germline J gene is used to complete it. The rearrangement joins TRBV5-1 to TRBJ1-1, with a tentative D call TRBD1 (5 bases). There are 13 residues in the CDR3. Trimming stripped 4 bases from V and 5 bases from J, with 12 bases between. CDR1 SGHRS and CDR2 YFSETQ come from the germline V gene. Here the CDR3 reads CASSAIKGTEAFF. CDR3 DNA, as far as it was read: TGCGCCAGCAGCGCGATAAAGGGGACTGAA. The full variable domain, with the rest looked up from reference TRBV5-1 and TRBJ1-1, is KAGVTQTPRYLIKTRGQQVTLSCSPISGHRSVSWYQQTPGQGLQFLFEYFSETQRNKGNFPGRFSGRQFSNSRSEMNVSTLELGDSALYLCASSAIKGTEAFFGQGTRLTVV.

As concerns this clone: This likely traces to a read error, being one base from a far larger clone. The read ends 3 residues shy of where the CDR3 ends; the end is completed using the germline J gene. V and J are TRBV23-1 and TRBJ2-4, with 7 nucleotides matching TRBD1. TRBV23-1 is an ORF, and what it does is uncertain. CDR3 length: 14 amino acids. V lost 2 bases, J lost 4 bases, and 2 bases stayed unmatched. The part of the CDR3 DNA that was read is TGCGCCAGCAGTCAAGGCAGGGGGAAAAACATT. Translation gives CASSQGRGKNI. The whole CDR3 sequence is CASSQGRGKNIQYF.

Worth noting for this clone: A much larger clone differs from this one at a single base, so this may be a read error. The CDR3 is cut off 3 residues early in the read; its end comes from the germline J gene. V is TRBV7-8 and J is TRBJ2-3; D is perhaps TRBD1 (5 bases). The germline CDR1 and CDR2 sequences are SGHVS and FQNEAQ. The CDR3 is 14 amino acids. CDR3 DNA, as far as it was read: TGTGCCAGCAGCTTAGAGACAGTTAATCAGCCG. Encoded protein: CASSLETVNQP. The full-length CDR3 reads as CASSLETVNQPQYF.

There are many counts of this clone. The CDR3 is cut off 3 residues early in the read; its end comes from the germline J gene. The V and J genes are TRBV19 and TRBJ2-3; a possible D gene is TRBD1 (6 bases). Between the trimmed V and J ends, which lost 7 bases and 2 bases, there was a span of 13 bases. The CDR3 consists of 14 residues. Germline CDR1 LNHDA, CDR2 SQIVND (reference sequence). The CDR3: CASTQGFLTDTQYF. The CDR3 bases that were read are TGTGCCAGTACGCAGGGGTTTCTCACAGATACG.

Many counts were recorded for this clone. The read comes to an end 3 residues before the CDR3 does, leaving the germline J gene to fill in the end. The J gene is TRBJ2-1, the V gene TRBV4-2; 15 bases fit TRBD2. Germline V lookup: CDR1 LGHNA, CDR2 YNFKEQ. Losses at the gene ends were 4 bases for V and 0 bases for J; bases not matched to a gene: 10. This CDR3 contains 20 residues. The chain's CDR3 is CASSPRTSGRALSSYNEQFF. The sequenced CDR3 bases are TGTGCCAGCAGCCCAAGGACTAGCGGGAGGGCCCTCAGCTCCTACAATGAG.

This clone has ten or more counts. The CDR3 sequence: CASSEYALGQLNTEAFF. The part of the CDR3 DNA that was read is TGTGCCAGCAGTGAATACGCCCTCGGACAGTTGAACACTGAA. The chain recombines TRBV6-1 with TRBJ1-1; D is possibly TRBD1 (6 bases). With the read ending 3 residues before the CDR3 end, the germline J gene is used to fill in that end. V lost 2 bases and J lost 0, with 16 bases in between. This CDR3 has 17 residues. The germline V gene has CDR1 MNHNS and CDR2 SASEGT.

This clone has a count of ten or more. The DNA read from the CDR3 is TGTGCCAGCTCAACCTATACGGGGGGCCGTGGCACAGATACG. Its translation: CASSTYTGGRGTDT. The whole CDR3 sequence is CASSTYTGGRGTDTQYF. The rearrangement links TRBV18 to TRBJ2-3, with a weak D call TRBD2 (7 bases). The CDR3 goes on 3 residues after the read ends, and that part is filled in from the germline J gene. The CDR3 spans 17 residues. CDR1 and CDR2 from the germline V gene are KGHSH and LQKENI. Deletions cut 5 bases from V and 1 base from J, with 19 bases between.